These 5 T cell receptor beta chains originate from one sample sequenced in a study of beta chain features in type 1 diabetes. Sequenced material consisted of expressed TCRB transcripts (all of the isolated RNA was reverse transcribed). Repertoires were generated with immunoSEQ multiplex PCR, while TCRdb's copy carries only in-frame clones and drops some. The data hold 150,000 or so clones, with 11% observed a single time. The sample comprised central memory CD4+ T cells from blood. Receptor source: a man aged 18 to 29 in good health.

The CDR3 spells CASSTGQGANEQFF. Here the CDR3 DNA reads TGTGCCAGCAGCACCGGACAGGGAGCCAATGAGCAGTTCTTC. V is TRBV11-2 and J is TRBJ2-1; 8 bases fit TRBD1. V shed 5 bases, J shed 6 bases, and the junction held 6 bases outside the gene matches. CDR1 is SGHAT and CDR2 is FQNNGV in the germline V gene. The CDR3 consists of 14 residues.

V and J are TRBV7-2 and TRBJ2-7; TRBD2 matches at 7 bases. After removal of 7 bases from V and 7 bases from J, the junction contained 19 bases not matched to a gene. This CDR3 spans 16 amino acids. CDR1 SGHTA and CDR2 FQGNSA come from the germline V gene. The CDR3 here is CASTSPSGTNVREQYF. The DNA for the CDR3 is TGTGCCAGCACCTCCCCGAGCGGGACTAATGTTAGGGAGCAGTACTTC.

This clone was seen a handful of times. The CDR3 reads CAWSVDSFYGYTF. CDR3 nucleotide sequence: TGTGCCTGGAGTGTGGACAGTTTCTATGGCTACACCTTC. This sequence joins TRBV30 and TRBJ1-2; the D gene is possibly TRBD1 (6 bases). The germline gives CDR1 GTSNPN, CDR2 SVGIG (reference sequence). Trimming removed 0 bases at V and 4 bases at J, with 9 bases between. The CDR3 runs 13 residues.

This clone was detected many times. The chain has TRBV5-4 and TRBJ1-2; TRBD1 matches 9 bases. This CDR3 is built from 14 residues. Per the germline V gene, CDR1 is SGHNT and CDR2 is YYREEE (reference sequence). V lost 3 bases, J lost 8 bases, and 8 bases stayed unmatched. CDR3 DNA: TGTGCCAGCAGCTACTCGAGACAGGGGGGAGGCTACACCTTC. This codes for CASSYSRQGGGYTF.

The chain is built from TRBV9 and TRBJ2-7; 9 nucleotides line up with TRBD1. Germline V lookup: CDR1 SGDLS, CDR2 YYNGEE. The CDR3 is 16 amino acids. V was clipped by 0 bases and J by 1 base; unmatched bases: 5. CDR3: CASSVETGTGSYEQYF. The CDR3 DNA reads as TGTGCCAGCAGCGTAGAGACCGGGACAGGGTCCTACGAGCAGTACTTC.